One and the same sample provided the 14 T cell receptor beta chains below, sequenced in a study of T cell repertoires in cytomegalovirus infection. TCRdb ran MiXCR on the reads and lists one entry per CDR3 protein. The table has some 940,000 distinct CDR3 sequences, approximately 31% seen once. These TCRs' antigens remain unknown. Source: cultured CD8+ T cells from PBMCs, taken from culture after CMV antigen stimulation. The receptor set was obtained from a human donor in good health (CMV status not recorded). Some clones in this sample may be carry-over from other donors' samples.

The chain employs TRBV9 and TRBJ2-5; tentative D call: TRBD1 (6 bases). This CDR3 region has 15 residues. The V and J ends lost 0 bases and 4 bases respectively, with 13 bases between them. CDR1 SGDLS and CDR2 YYNGEE come from the germline V gene. Here the CDR3 DNA reads TGTGCCAGCAGCGTAGGGCAGGGGAAAGGAGAGACCCAGTACTTC. Its translation is CASSVGQGKGETQYF.

The chain carries TRBV7-9 and TRBJ1-6; 9 positions agree with TRBD1. This CDR3 comprises 15 residues. V lost 5 bases to trimming and J lost 10 bases; unmatched junction nucleotides: 9. The germline gives CDR1 SEHNR, CDR2 FQNEAQ (reference sequence). The CDR3 DNA is TGTGCCAGCAGCCCCCTCGACAGGGGGAAGTCACCCCTCCACTTT. Translation gives CASSPLDRGKSPLHF.

V and J are TRBV7-9 and TRBJ1-6; D remains ambiguous. V was pared by 0 bases and J by 5 bases, with 5 bases between. The V gene's germline CDR1 is SEHNR and CDR2 FQNEAQ (reference sequence). The CDR3 length is 14 residues. The CDR3 sequence: CASSLAWDNSPLHF. CDR3 DNA: TGTGCCAGCAGCTTAGCTTGGGATAATTCACCCCTCCACTTT. The full variable domain, with the rest looked up from reference TRBV7-9 and TRBJ1-6, is DTGVSQNPRHKITKRGQNVTFRCDPISEHNRLYWYRQTLGQGPEFLTYFQNEAQLEKSRLLSDRFSAERPKGSFSTLEIQRTEQGDSAMYLCASSLAWDNSPLHFGNGTRLTVT.

There are many counts of this clonotype. V is TRBV7-6 and J is TRBJ2-1, with unresolved D. Germline V gene sequence: CDR1 SGHVS, CDR2 FNYEAQ. The V end was cut by 2 bases, the J end by 4 bases, with 6 bases between. This CDR3 has 13 residues. DNA for the CDR3: TGTGCCAGCAGCTTAAACCTTTACAATGAGCAGTTCTTC. It is translated as CASSLNLYNEQFF.

This clonotype showed up just a few times. The chain has TRBV7-9 and TRBJ2-4, with 11 bases identical to TRBD2. V was clipped by 4 bases and J by 4 bases; unmatched bases: 9. The CDR3 extends over 17 amino acids. From germline, CDR1 is SEHNR and CDR2 FQNEAQ (reference sequence). The CDR3 reads CASSSGLAVTLKNIQYF. The CDR3 bases are TGTGCCAGCAGCTCGGGACTAGCGGTCACCCTGAAAAACATTCAGTACTTC.

The table lists this clonotype with a few counts. This chain connects TRBV12-3 or TRBV12-4 to TRBJ2-7; possible D gene TRBD1, 5 bases. Trimming pared 8 bases from V and 5 bases from J, leaving 10 bases between. The CDR3 totals 11 residues. The CDR3 loop reads CASGRGNEQYF. The CDR3 DNA reads TGTGCCAGCGGAAGGGGTAACGAGCAGTACTTC.

In its sample, this clonotype was seen a few times. The rearrangement uses TRBV7-9 and TRBJ1-1; D is perhaps TRBD1 (5 bases). Germline-derived CDR1 and CDR2 are SEHNR and FQNEAQ (reference sequence). The CDR3 is 18 residues long. V was clipped by 3 bases and J by 3 bases, with 23 bases between them. This CDR3 is CASSFHFRPRDAYTEAFF. The CDR3 DNA sequence: TGTGCCAGCAGCTTCCACTTCCGTCCCCGGGACGCTTACACTGAAGCTTTCTTT. Looking up the rest from reference TRBV7-9 and TRBJ1-1 gives the full variable domain: DTGVSQNPRHKITKRGQNVTFRCDPISEHNRLYWYRQTLGQGPEFLTYFQNEAQLEKSRLLSDRFSAERPKGSFSTLEIQRTEQGDSAMYLCASSFHFRPRDAYTEAFFGQGTRLTVV.

V gene TRBV6-1 combines with J gene TRBJ1-5, with 7 bases identical to TRBD1. Per the germline V gene, CDR1 is MNHNS and CDR2 is SASEGT. The V segment lost 1 base and the J segment 3 bases; nucleotides outside the gene matches: 12. The CDR3 totals 18 residues. The CDR3 here is CASSEEQGPGGYNQPQHF. The CDR3 nucleotides are TGTGCCAGCAGTGAAGAACAGGGGCCTGGCGGATACAATCAGCCCCAGCATTTT.

V and J are TRBV7-9 and TRBJ1-2, with D maybe TRBD1 (5 bases). The germline gives CDR1 SEHNR, CDR2 FQNEAQ (reference sequence). The CDR3 covers 16 residues. With 1 base removed from V and 2 bases from J, the gap between germline ends came to 14 bases. The CDR3 sequence is CASSLVGGGGNYGYTF. The CDR3 DNA follows: TGTGCCAGCAGCTTAGTGGGCGGCGGGGGAAACTATGGCTACACCTTC.

This clonotype was recorded once. The V gene is TRBV6-5, the J gene TRBJ1-2, with a weak D call TRBD1 (5 bases). Germline loops: CDR1 MNHEY, CDR2 SVGAGI. The CDR3 extends over 16 amino acids. Trimming cost V 6 bases and J 7 bases, with 24 bases left between them. The CDR3 DNA is TGTGCCAGCAGGTCCGGGACGGCGACAAGACTGGGTGGCTACACCTTC. Its translation: CASRSGTATRLGGYTF.

The J gene is TRBJ2-7, the V gene TRBV20-1, with D perhaps matching TRBD1 (6 bases). The CDR3 consists of 13 residues. V was cut by 5 bases and J by 2 bases, with 13 bases left in between. Germline V gene lookup returns CDR1 DFQATT and CDR2 SNEGSKA (reference sequence). The CDR3 DNA reads TGCAGTGCTTCTTTGACAGGACCCTACGAGCAGTACTTC. Its protein is CSASLTGPYEQYF.

The chain is built from TRBV7-9 and TRBJ1-6; D call uncertain. The CDR3 length is 16 residues. Germline-derived CDR1 and CDR2 are SEHNR and FQNEAQ (reference sequence). Trimming cost V 4 bases and J 4 bases, with 14 bases left between them. The CDR3 bases are TGTGCCAGCAGCTCCCGCACAACCTTTTATAATTCACCCCTCCACTTT. Its protein product is CASSSRTTFYNSPLHF.

This clonotype was observed a handful of times. V gene TRBV28 combines with J gene TRBJ2-7; 10 bases align to TRBD2. The germline V gene has CDR1 MDHEN and CDR2 SYDVKM. This CDR3 has 15 residues. Trimming removed 6 bases from V and 7 bases from J; junction bases left unmatched: 12. The CDR3 here is CASSQWASGGVEQYV. In DNA form, the CDR3 reads TGTGCCAGCAGCCAGTGGGCTAGCGGGGGTGTTGAGCAGTACGTC.

In this sample, this clonotype turned up many times. CDR3 nucleotides: TGTGCCAGCAGCTTGCCGGGACTAGCGGGGGGGCGGGACACAGATACGCAGTATTTT. As protein: CASSLPGLAGGRDTDTQYF. The chain couples TRBV7-8 to TRBJ2-3; 16 bases map to TRBD2. CDR3 length: 19 amino acids. Looked up from germline, CDR1 is SGHVS and CDR2 is FQNEAQ. The V and J ends lost 3 bases and 2 bases, in that order; junction bases with no gene match: 8.